What follows are 3 T cell receptor beta chains derived from one specimen sequenced in a study of shared clonotypes between healthy human individuals. Assay used: immunoSEQ multiplex PCR; TCRdb lists only in-frame clones, some missing. The sample has about 110,000 clones, about 71% seen once. Material: memory CD8+ T cells sorted from blood. Subset reported: CD45RO+ cells pooled with CCR7-negative TemRA cells. These receptors originate from a woman aged 30 to 39 in good health.

This chain connects TRBV5-6 to TRBJ1-5; 10 bases fit TRBD1. V shed 1 base, J shed 2 bases, and the junction held 3 bases outside the gene matches. The CDR3 contains 16 residues. Germline V gives CDR1 SGHDT, CDR2 YYEEEE. CDR3 in DNA: TGTGCCAGCAGCTTGAAGGACAGGGGGGGCAATCAGCCCCAGCATTTT. Protein sequence: CASSLKDRGGNQPQHF.

As to this clone: The sample contains more than one DNA sequence encoding this CDR3. This sequence joins TRBV19 and TRBJ2-1, with 10 bases that match TRBD2. This CDR3 is 14 amino acids long. V was clipped by 3 bases and J by 7 bases; unmatched bases: 3. Germline-derived CDR1 and CDR2 are LNHDA and SQIVND (reference sequence). The CDR3 reads CASSILAGENEQFF. CDR3 DNA: TGTGCCAGTAGTATCCTAGCGGGAGAGAATGAGCAGTTCTTC. Full variable domain (outside the CDR3, taken from reference TRBV19 and TRBJ2-1): DGGITQSPKYLFRKEGQNVTLSCEQNLNHDAMYWYRQDPGQGLRLIYYSQIVNDFQKGDIAEGYSVSREKKESFPLTVTSAQKNPTAFYLCASSILAGENEQFFGPGTRLTVL.

The chain joins TRBV9 to TRBJ2-1; D is uncertain. V was trimmed by 0 bases and J by 0 bases, leaving 13 bases between them. Germline lookup yields CDR1 SGDLS and CDR2 YYNGEE. There are 17 residues in the CDR3. The CDR3 loop is CASSVADRVSSYNEQFF. CDR3 coding DNA: TGTGCCAGCAGCGTAGCTGATCGGGTTAGCTCCTACAATGAGCAGTTCTTC.